This T cell receptor beta chain stems from a study of PD-1 blockade in classical Hodgkin lymphoma. V dropped 4 bases and J dropped 2 bases, with 12 bases sitting between them. The CDR3 loop spans 14 amino acids. Germline values: CDR1 GTSNPN, CDR2 SVGIG (reference sequence). The protocol was immunoSEQ multiplex PCR, while the TCRdb copy is restricted to in-frame clones and leaves out a portion. The table records 40,000 to 65,000 clones, roughly 80% of them present only once. Each patient relapsed following autologous stem cell transplantation, and prior brentuximab vedotin exposure differed. As for this clone: The antigen is not known.

Broader study findings: Nivolumab starters within 1 year of ASCT were excluded. TCR diversity in CD4+, not CD8+, cells rose significantly by C4D1. Lower baseline TCR diversity was reported for newly diagnosed patients than for healthy donors.

Sequenced here: peripheral blood mononuclear cells (PBMCs), sampled at baseline. This sequence joins TRBV30 and TRBJ2-1; D is unresolved. The receptor was isolated from a human donor with classical Hodgkin lymphoma. The chain's CDR3 is CAWTLGQTYNEQFF. The CDR3 coding sequence is TGTGCCTGGACCCTCGGGCAGACCTACAATGAGCAGTTCTTC.